These 24 T cell receptor beta chains share one sample of origin, sequenced in a study of blood T cell repertoires in COVID-19. Sequencing used immunoSEQ multiplex PCR; TCRdb keeps in-frame clones, though not all of them. The sample contains approximately 200,000 clones, 75% to 90% of which appear only once. Input material: peripheral blood. All receptors derive from a human donor in a cohort sampled during active COVID-19.

V usage is TRBV28 and J usage is TRBJ2-7; maybe TRBD2 (5 bases). Germline V lookup: CDR1 MDHEN, CDR2 SYDVKM. This CDR3 is 15 amino acids long. V lost 3 bases to trimming and J lost 5 bases, with 17 bases between them. Here the CDR3 reads CASSFTSGSFHEQYF. CDR3 nucleotide sequence: TGTGCCAGCAGTTTTACGTCGGGGAGCTTCCACGAGCAGTACTTC.

The chain is built from TRBV5-4 and TRBJ2-5; D remains ambiguous. V was cut by 0 bases and J by 1 base, with 10 bases left in between. The CDR3 runs 15 residues. Germline CDR1 and CDR2: SGHNT and YYREEE (reference sequence). For the CDR3, the DNA is TGTGCCAGCAGCTTGGGACTCATCGCCCAAGAGACCCAGTACTTC. The encoded protein is CASSLGLIAQETQYF.

The chain carries TRBV5-1 and TRBJ2-3; 10 positions match TRBD2. Germline CDR1 SGHRS, CDR2 YFSETQ. The CDR3 covers 15 residues. V dropped 3 bases and J dropped 0; count of bases not matched to a gene: 1. DNA for the CDR3: TGCGCCAGCAGCTCGACTAGCGGGAGCACAGATACGCAGTATTTT. Translating it yields CASSSTSGSTDTQYF.

This CDR3 is CASSYSSTGRREQYF. In DNA form, the CDR3 reads TGTGCCAGCAGTTACTCGAGTACCGGGAGACGCGAGCAGTACTTC. The V and J genes are TRBV6-5 and TRBJ2-7; D might be TRBD2 (6 bases). CDR3 size: 15 residues. Trimming stripped 0 bases from V and 6 bases from J, with 15 bases between. Germline CDR1 and CDR2: MNHEY and SVGAGI.

This clone was observed a single time. V and J are TRBV6-2 or TRBV6-3 and TRBJ1-1, with 7 bases fitting TRBD1. Germline lookup yields CDR1 MNHEY and CDR2 SVGEGT. The CDR3 has 15 amino acids. V shed 4 bases and J 1 base; nucleotides not matched to a gene: 6. DNA for the CDR3: TGTGCCAGCAGTTTAACAGGGGCTGGGAACACTGAAGCTTTCTTT. This sequence encodes CASSLTGAGNTEAFF.

This clone was counted only a few times. The chain employs TRBV5-6 and TRBJ1-3; D is unclear. Germline lookup yields CDR1 SGHDT and CDR2 YYEEEE. V was shortened by 2 bases and J by 3 bases, with 9 bases between the two germline ends. The CDR3 runs to 14 residues. CDR3 sequence: CASSLGVIGNTIYF. The CDR3 DNA reads TGTGCCAGCAGCTTAGGAGTCATTGGAAACACCATATATTTT.

This chain joins TRBV19 and TRBJ1-2; D is uncertain. The V gene's germline CDR1 is LNHDA and CDR2 SQIVND (reference sequence). This CDR3 comprises 15 residues. V was cut by 5 bases and J by 5 bases, with 18 bases left in between. DNA of the CDR3: TGTGCCAGTAGTCCTCCTTTTAGGACTCATTATGGCTACACCTTC. Translated: CASSPPFRTHYGYTF.

The sample holds a few counts of this clone. The chain employs TRBV28 and TRBJ2-7; D perhaps matches TRBD1 (5 bases). V lost 4 bases and J lost 1, with 14 bases in between. This CDR3 region has 15 residues. Germline values: CDR1 MDHEN, CDR2 SYDVKM. CDR3: CASSSQGFLSYEQYF. CDR3 sequence (DNA): TGTGCCAGCAGTTCGCAGGGTTTCCTTTCCTACGAGCAGTACTTC.

V usage is TRBV5-4 and J usage is TRBJ2-7; 7 bases are shared with TRBD2. With V trimmed by 1 base and J by 2 bases, 6 bases remained unmatched. The CDR3 consists of 15 residues. Germline V CDR1 and CDR2: SGHNT, YYREEE (reference sequence). The CDR3 bases are TGTGCCAGCAGCTTGTTCCTAGCGGATACCTACGAGCAGTACTTC. This gives the protein CASSLFLADTYEQYF.

The chain carries TRBV7-2 and TRBJ2-1; TRBD2 matches 9 bases. The CDR3 has 18 residues. CDR1 SGHTA and CDR2 FQGNSA come from the germline V gene. J was trimmed by 7 bases and V by 2 bases; bases with no gene match: 15. CDR3 coding DNA: TGTGCCAGCAGCTTAAGTCGATGGGCTCTAGCGGGAAGGAATGAGCAGTTCTTC. It codes for CASSLSRWALAGRNEQFF.

The gene calls are TRBV28 and TRBJ1-2; tentative D call: TRBD1 (6 bases). Germline lookup yields CDR1 MDHEN and CDR2 SYDVKM. CDR3 size: 13 residues. V lost 6 bases and J lost 2, with 10 bases in between. The CDR3 loop reads CASRDRLNYGYTF. DNA of the CDR3: TGTGCCAGCAGGGACAGATTAAACTATGGCTACACCTTC.

V gene TRBV12-5 combines with J gene TRBJ2-6; 12 nucleotides align to TRBD2. The V gene end was trimmed by 1 base and the J gene end by 3 bases; junction bases not matched to a gene: 4. Looked up from germline, CDR1 is LGHNT and CDR2 is FRNRAP. The length of the CDR3 is 18 residues. The CDR3 reads CASGLDRTSGNGANVLTF. CDR3 bases: TGTGCTAGTGGTTTGGACAGGACTAGCGGGAATGGGGCCAACGTCCTGACTTTC.

This chain connects TRBV21-1 to TRBJ2-6; the table's D call, TRBD2, was not checked against the DNA. TRBV21-1 is tagged as a pseudogene. The CDR3 sequence is 19 residues long. The CDR3 sequence is CASSKVERAAYSGANVLTF. The CDR3, as DNA: TGTGCCAGCAGCAAAGTTGAGAGGGCCGCCTACTCTGGGGCCAACGTCCTGACTTTC.

This clone was counted only a few times. V is TRBV28 and J is TRBJ2-7, with D maybe TRBD1 (6 bases). The CDR3 covers 13 residues. Germline CDR1 is MDHEN and CDR2 is SYDVKM. Trimming stripped 3 bases from V and 3 bases from J, with 9 bases between. The CDR3 region is CASSFEGDYEQYF. CDR3 nucleotide sequence: TGTGCCAGCAGTTTTGAGGGGGACTACGAGCAGTACTTC. The full variable domain, with the rest looked up from reference TRBV28 and TRBJ2-7, is DVKVTQSSRYLVKRTGEKVFLECVQDMDHENMFWYRQDPGLGLRLIYFSYDVKMKEKGDIPEGYSVSREKKERFSLILESASTNQTSMYLCASSFEGDYEQYFGPGTRLTVT.

J is TRBJ1-3 and V is TRBV6-5, with D perhaps TRBD1 (5 bases). The germline CDR1 and CDR2 sequences are MNHEY and SVGAGI. This CDR3 comprises 15 residues. The V end lost 5 bases, the J end lost 1 base, and 12 bases lay between the germline ends. In DNA form, the CDR3 reads TGTGCCAGCAGTCATAAAAGGGGTTCTGGAAACACCATATATTTT. Protein product: CASSHKRGSGNTIYF.

The chain uses TRBV6-5 and TRBJ2-3; possible D gene TRBD2, 6 bases. This CDR3 is built from 13 residues. With 5 bases removed from V and 6 bases from J, the gap between germline ends came to 12 bases. Germline V gene lookup returns CDR1 MNHEY and CDR2 SVGAGI. The CDR3 loop reads CASSPGTRDTQYF. For the CDR3, the DNA is TGTGCCAGCAGTCCCGGGACTCGGGATACGCAGTATTTT.

The rearrangement joins TRBV28 to TRBJ2-3, with D possibly being TRBD2 (6 bases). Germline CDR1 is MDHEN and CDR2 is SYDVKM. V lost 4 bases, J lost 0 bases, and 11 bases lay in between. The length of the CDR3 is 15 residues. DNA for the CDR3: TGTGCCAGCAGTTCTCTAGCGACTAGCACAGATACGCAGTATTTT. Translated, it gives CASSSLATSTDTQYF.

The rearrangement uses TRBV7-3 and TRBJ2-2; TRBD1 agrees at 7 bases. Trimming cost V 5 bases and J 3 bases; bases outside gene matches: 12. The CDR3 is made up of 17 amino acids. CDR1 is SGHTA, CDR2 FQGTGA, per germline. Here the CDR3 DNA reads TGTGCCAGCAGCACGTCCGCAGGGGGAAGGGACACCGGGGAGCTGTTTTTT. Protein sequence: CASSTSAGGRDTGELFF.

The chain carries TRBV7-2 and TRBJ2-3; 10 bases match TRBD2. Germline values: CDR1 SGHTA, CDR2 FQGNSA. Germline trimming cut 2 bases from V and 2 bases from J; bases unmatched to any gene: 4. There are 16 residues in the CDR3. The CDR3 region is CASSLRGTSATDTQYF. CDR3 DNA: TGTGCCAGCAGCTTAAGGGGGACTAGCGCCACAGATACGCAGTATTTT.

The chain carries TRBV5-6 and TRBJ2-5; no firm D call. The CDR3 has 12 amino acids. V was cut by 2 bases and J by 5 bases, with 7 bases left in between. Germline V CDR1 and CDR2: SGHDT, YYEEEE. The chain's CDR3 is CASSFSGETQYF. The DNA for the CDR3 is TGTGCCAGCAGCTTCAGTGGCGAGACCCAGTACTTC.

The V and J genes are TRBV29-1 and TRBJ1-4, with D possibly TRBD1 on 6 matching bases. Germline V lookup: CDR1 SQVTM, CDR2 ANQGSEA. The V end was cut by 4 bases, the J end by 4 bases, with 10 bases between. The CDR3 runs to 13 residues. Here the CDR3 reads CSVGQDRNEKLFF. CDR3 bases: TGCAGCGTTGGACAGGACCGTAATGAAAAACTGTTTTTT.

The chain recombines TRBV2 with TRBJ2-1; no clear D. CDR1 SNHLY and CDR2 FYNNEI come from the germline V gene. This CDR3 is 16 amino acids long. The V end lost 2 bases, the J end lost 0 bases, and 11 bases lay between the germline ends. The chain's CDR3 is CASSEIETSSYNEQFF. The CDR3 DNA is TGTGCCAGCAGTGAAATCGAAACGAGCTCCTACAATGAGCAGTTCTTC.

With respect to this clone: A read error is possible here, since a much larger clone lies one base away. Other nucleotide sequences from this sample produce the same CDR3. This chain uses TRBV18 with TRBJ1-2, with a tentative D call TRBD1 (6 bases). Germline lookup yields CDR1 KGHSH and CDR2 LQKENI. The CDR3 contains 12 residues. V shed 3 bases and J shed 4 bases, with 6 bases lying between them. The CDR3 is CASSPDSYGYTF. CDR3 nucleotides: TGTGCCAGCTCACCGGACAGCTATGGCTACACCTTC.

The chain recombines TRBV7-9 with TRBJ2-7; 14 bases agree with TRBD2. Germline CDR1 SEHNR, CDR2 FQNEAQ (reference sequence). The V and J ends lost 5 bases and 3 bases, in that order; junction bases with no gene match: 12. This CDR3 has 18 amino acids. The CDR3 DNA sequence: TGTGCCAGCAGCCGGGGGGGGACTAGCGGGAGTTTTGTCTACGAGCAGTACTTC. Its translation: CASSRGGTSGSFVYEQYF.